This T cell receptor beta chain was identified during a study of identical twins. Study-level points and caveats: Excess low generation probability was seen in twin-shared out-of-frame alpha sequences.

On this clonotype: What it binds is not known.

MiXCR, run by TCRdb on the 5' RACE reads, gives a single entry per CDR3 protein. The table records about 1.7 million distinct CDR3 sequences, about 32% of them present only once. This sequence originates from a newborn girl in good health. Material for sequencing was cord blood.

CDR3 sequence: CASSSRGASYEQYF. CDR3 DNA: TGTGCCAGCAGCTCGAGGGGGGCCTCCTACGAGCAGTACTTC. The chain joins TRBV7-2 to TRBJ2-7, with D possibly being TRBD1 or TRBD2 (6 bases each). The CDR3 totals 14 residues. V gave up 4 bases and J gave up 0 bases, with 10 bases separating them. Germline values: CDR1 SGHTA, CDR2 FQGNSA.